This record covers a single T cell receptor beta chain. Its antigen is not known. Researchers made TCR cDNA using 5'RACE template switching, and this step added a universal primer site and UMIs. Using its own MiXCR run on the 5' RACE reads, TCRdb lists one record per CDR3 protein. The sample gives a few hundred thousand distinct CDR3 sequences, roughly 8.3% of which show up once; 15% to 20% is in the top ten. This entry is derived from a study of T cells after yellow fever vaccination. Study context: Those fractions that held only low numbers of cells were prepared using the SMART-Seq v4 Ultra Low Input RNA kit.

Study results and limitations: Repertoires sorted by FACS could include abundant clonotypes that are contaminants from the bulk population. Peaking faster, on day 5 versus 15, the secondary response was nonetheless weaker.

CDR3 length equals 16 residues. CDR1 and CDR2 from the germline V gene are LGHNA and YNFKEQ. V lost 0 bases and J lost 0, with 9 bases in between. The sample consisted of PBMCs, taken about 41 days after the first yellow fever vaccination. This chain uses TRBV4-2 with TRBJ1-5, with D unresolved. The origin of this receptor is a man between 18 and 29 years old who received the YFV17D yellow fever vaccine. In DNA, the CDR3 is TGTGCCAGCAGCCAAGATGCCGGCCTTAGCAATCAGCCCCAGCATTTT. Encoded protein: CASSQDAGLSNQPQHF.